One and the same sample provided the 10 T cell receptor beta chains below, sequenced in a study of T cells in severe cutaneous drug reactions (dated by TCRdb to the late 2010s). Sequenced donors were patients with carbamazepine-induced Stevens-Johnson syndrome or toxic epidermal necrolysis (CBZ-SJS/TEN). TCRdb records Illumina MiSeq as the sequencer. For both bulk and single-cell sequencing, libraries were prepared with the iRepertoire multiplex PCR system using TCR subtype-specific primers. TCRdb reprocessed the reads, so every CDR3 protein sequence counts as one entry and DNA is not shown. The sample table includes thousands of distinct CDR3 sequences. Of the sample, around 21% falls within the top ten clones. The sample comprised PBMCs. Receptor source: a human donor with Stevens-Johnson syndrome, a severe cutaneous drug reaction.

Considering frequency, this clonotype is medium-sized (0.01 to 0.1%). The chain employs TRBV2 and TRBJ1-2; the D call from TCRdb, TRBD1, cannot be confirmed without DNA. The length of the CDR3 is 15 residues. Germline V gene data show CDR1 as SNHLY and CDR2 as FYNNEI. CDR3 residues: CASSEATGGNYGYTF. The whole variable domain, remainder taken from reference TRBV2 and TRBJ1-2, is EPEVTQTPSHQVTQMGQEVILRCVPISNHLYFYWYRQILGQKVEFLVSFYNNEISEKSEIFDDQFSVERPDGSNFTLKIRSTKLEDSAMYFCASSEATGGNYGYTFGSGTRLTVV.

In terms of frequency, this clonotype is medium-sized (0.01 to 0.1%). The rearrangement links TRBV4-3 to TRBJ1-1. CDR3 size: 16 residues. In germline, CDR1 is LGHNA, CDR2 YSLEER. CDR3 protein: CASSPFLKGKGTEAFF.

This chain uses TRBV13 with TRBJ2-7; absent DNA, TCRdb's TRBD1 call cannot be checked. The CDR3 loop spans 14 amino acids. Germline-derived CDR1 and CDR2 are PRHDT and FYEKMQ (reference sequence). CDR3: CASSSRDRGYEQYF.

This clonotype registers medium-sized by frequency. The CDR3 spells CASSFRDWARDEQFF. The rearrangement links TRBV6-1 to TRBJ2-1; TCRdb selects TRBD1, and the lack of DNA leaves this call unchecked. CDR3 length: 15 residues. Germline-derived CDR1 and CDR2 are MNHNS and SASEGT.

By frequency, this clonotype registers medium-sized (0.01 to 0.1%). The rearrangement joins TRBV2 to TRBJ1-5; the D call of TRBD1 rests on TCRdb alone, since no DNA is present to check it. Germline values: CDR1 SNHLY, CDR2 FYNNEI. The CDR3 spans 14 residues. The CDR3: CASSLDRRNQPQHF.

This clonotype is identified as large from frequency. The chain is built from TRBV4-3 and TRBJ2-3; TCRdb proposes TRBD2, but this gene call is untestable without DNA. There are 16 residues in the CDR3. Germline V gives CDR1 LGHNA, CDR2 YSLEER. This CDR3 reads CASSQEASGRRDTQYF.

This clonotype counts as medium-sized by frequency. CDR3 sequence reads: CASSYRGGNTEAFF. The chain recombines TRBV6-2 or TRBV6-3 with TRBJ1-1. The CDR3 length is 14 residues. CDR1 is MNHEY, CDR2 SVGEGT, per germline.

The CDR3: CASSLEASGSSYEQYF. The V gene is TRBV5-1, the J gene TRBJ2-7; the TRBD2 assignment by TCRdb is unverifiable without DNA. CDR1 is SGHRS and CDR2 is YFSETQ in the germline V gene. The CDR3 consists of 16 residues.

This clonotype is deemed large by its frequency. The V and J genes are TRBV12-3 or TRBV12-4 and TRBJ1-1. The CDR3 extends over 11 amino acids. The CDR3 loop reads CAWALGTEAFF.

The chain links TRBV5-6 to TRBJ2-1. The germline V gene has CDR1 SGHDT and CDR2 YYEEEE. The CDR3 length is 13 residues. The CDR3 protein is CASSILLADEQFF.